One and the same sample provided the 3 T cell receptor beta chains below, sequenced in a study of beta chain features in type 1 diabetes. The investigators reverse transcribed all of the isolated RNA, so they sequenced expressed TCRB transcripts. Clones were sequenced by immunoSEQ multiplex PCR, and TCRdb holds only the in-frame ones, with some missing. The sample contains about 370,000 clones, over 13% of which appear only once. The sequencing input was naive CD4+ T cells from blood. These receptors all come from a woman under 30 in good health.

This rearrangement joins TRBV28 to TRBJ1-1; D call uncertain. The germline CDR1 and CDR2 sequences are MDHEN and SYDVKM. This CDR3 has 12 residues. The V gene lost 4 bases and the J gene lost 1 base, with 4 bases spanning the gap. CDR3 in amino acids: CASSWQNTEAFF. The CDR3 coding sequence is TGTGCCAGCAGTTGGCAGAACACTGAAGCTTTCTTT.

The table lists this clone with a few counts. The chain employs TRBV30 and TRBJ2-1, with 8 bases fitting TRBD2. Looked up from germline, CDR1 is GTSNPN and CDR2 is SVGIG (reference sequence). The V segment lost 6 bases and the J segment 8 bases; nucleotides outside the gene matches: 15. The CDR3 loop spans 15 amino acids. This CDR3 reads CACRGSSGSPHEQFF. CDR3 bases: TGTGCCTGCCGAGGAAGCAGCGGGAGTCCCCATGAGCAGTTCTTC.

This clone came up a few times. The chain joins TRBV30 to TRBJ1-4; no reliable D call. The CDR3 length is 13 residues. V dropped 5 bases and J dropped 0 bases, with 7 bases sitting between them. Germline V gives CDR1 GTSNPN, CDR2 SVGIG (reference sequence). CDR3 amino acids: CAWRRTTNEKLFF. In DNA form, the CDR3 reads TGTGCCTGGCGGAGGACAACTAATGAAAAACTGTTTTTT.